Below are 10 T cell receptor beta chains sequenced from a single sample in a study of shared clonotypes between healthy human individuals. Here immunoSEQ multiplex PCR was the method, and the copy in TCRdb shows in-frame clones only, minus some. The sample lists 2 million to 2.5 million clones, 93% occurring once. Sequenced material: naive CD4+ T cells from PBMCs. Regarding subset: CD45RA+ positively selected. Receptor source: a man younger than 35 in good health. Some clones in this sample may be carry-over from other donors' samples.

This clone was seen once. The V gene is TRBV10-2, the J gene TRBJ1-2, with D hard to call. In germline, CDR1 is WSHSY, CDR2 SAAADI. The CDR3 has 11 residues. V lost 6 bases and J 5 bases, leaving 7 bases between the germline ends. CDR3 nucleotide sequence: TGCGCCAGCAGGGCCGCATATGGCTACACCTTC. Translation: CASRAAYGYTF.

With respect to this clone: This specimen includes other DNA sequences encoding the same CDR3. The V gene is TRBV11-3, the J gene TRBJ2-2; no definite D call. This CDR3 is built from 13 residues. Trimming pared 1 base from V and 6 bases from J, leaving 6 bases between. The germline CDR1 and CDR2 sequences are SGHNT and YENEEA. The CDR3 here is CASSLGVAGELFF. Written as DNA, the CDR3 is TGTGCCAGCAGCTTAGGAGTGGCCGGGGAGCTGTTTTTT.

V is TRBV5-1 and J is TRBJ1-1; D gene ambiguous. V was cut by 0 bases and J by 5 bases, with 17 bases left in between. Germline CDR1 is SGHRS and CDR2 is YFSETQ. The CDR3 sequence is 16 residues long. The CDR3 DNA follows: TGCGCCAGCAGCTTGGTAGGTTTTAGGGAGCAGACTGAAGCTTTCTTT. Its protein is CASSLVGFREQTEAFF.

This chain connects TRBV19 to TRBJ2-2, with a possible D match to TRBD2 (6 bases). The CDR3 has 11 amino acids. The germline CDR1 and CDR2 sequences are LNHDA and SQIVND (reference sequence). V dropped 10 bases and J dropped 6 bases, with 9 bases sitting between them. CDR3 protein: CATREAGELFF. The CDR3, as DNA: TGTGCCACCAGGGAGGCCGGGGAGCTGTTTTTT.

The V call is TRBV9, the J call TRBJ1-2; 7 bases line up with TRBD1. This CDR3 contains 14 residues. V lost 3 bases and J lost 1; bases outside the gene matches: 3. CDR1 is SGDLS and CDR2 is YYNGEE in the germline V gene. This CDR3 reads CASSERGLNYGYTF. Here the CDR3 DNA reads TGTGCCAGCAGCGAGAGGGGGCTTAACTATGGCTACACCTTC.

The rearrangement uses TRBV11-1 and TRBJ2-5, with 12 bases aligning to TRBD2. The length of the CDR3 is 16 residues. Germline values: CDR1 SGHAT, CDR2 FQDESV (reference sequence). J lost 5 bases, V lost 3 bases, and 7 bases had no gene match. The CDR3 is CASSLRLAGVRETQYF. CDR3 coding DNA: TGTGCCAGCAGCTTGAGACTAGCGGGAGTTCGGGAGACCCAGTACTTC.

This clone appeared once. This chain uses TRBV4-2 with TRBJ2-7; no definite D call. The ends were cut back, 4 bases at V and 6 bases at J, with 16 bases in the middle. Per germline, CDR1 LGHNA and CDR2 YNFKEQ. The CDR3 has 14 amino acids. The CDR3 DNA reads TGTGCCAGCAGCCTTACTGGGTCGCCCACCGAGCAGTACTTC. Its protein product is CASSLTGSPTEQYF.

The chain has TRBV30 and TRBJ1-6; D might be TRBD1 (6 bases). Germline CDR1 reads GTSNPN; CDR2 reads SVGIG (reference sequence). The CDR3 is 16 amino acids. V lost 0 bases, J lost 7 bases, and 16 bases lay in between. CDR3: CAWSVHRGAYNSPLHF. The CDR3 nucleotides are TGTGCCTGGAGTGTACATAGGGGGGCATACAATTCACCCCTCCACTTT.

The rearrangement joins TRBV11-2 to TRBJ2-5; D gene unclear. CDR1 and CDR2 (germline): SGHAT, FQNNGV. Trimming stripped 4 bases from V and 1 base from J, with 7 bases between. CDR3 length: 13 residues. The CDR3 is CASSSASQETQYF. In DNA, the CDR3 is TGTGCCAGCAGCTCCGCTTCCCAAGAGACCCAGTACTTC.

The chain couples TRBV5-1 to TRBJ2-7; D is unresolved. V shed 0 bases and J shed 3 bases, with 16 bases lying between them. Germline assignment: CDR1 SGHRS and CDR2 YFSETQ. CDR3 size: 16 residues. CDR3 residues: CASSLALGRNSYEQYF. In DNA form, the CDR3 reads TGCGCCAGCAGCTTGGCCTTGGGAAGGAATAGCTACGAGCAGTACTTC.